Detailed here is one T cell receptor beta chain. Germline V CDR1 and CDR2: MNHEY, SVGAGI. The CDR3 length is 15 residues. Between the trimmed V and J ends, which lost 11 bases and 2 bases, there was a span of 18 bases. Sequencing was performed with immunoSEQ multiplex PCR; in TCRdb, only in-frame clones are kept and a portion is missing. The table lists fewer than 200,000 clones, roughly 84% of them singletons. The sample belongs to a study of blood T cell repertoires in COVID-19. About the research overall: COVID-19 samples from acute and convalescent phases originated in the United States, Italy and Spain.

The chain employs TRBV6-5 and TRBJ2-2, with TRBD2 as a possible D gene (7 bases). Sequenced material: peripheral blood. The sequence was collected from a man in his sixties who had recovered from COVID-19. CDR3 region: CASKEGGFNTGELFF. In DNA form, the CDR3 reads TGTGCCTCCAAAGAGGGGGGGTTCAACACCGGGGAGCTGTTTTTT.